What follows are 30 T cell receptor beta chains derived from one specimen sequenced in a study of response to subunit inactivated influenza vaccine. TCRdb called the RT-PCR reads again in MiXCR, with one record for every CDR3 protein. Of 400,000 to 650,000 distinct CDR3 sequences in the sample, approximately 7.7% were seen once. Sequencing was performed on PBMCs from blood, taken around 25 months after vaccination. All receptors derive from a man aged 50 to 75 who received an inactivated influenza vaccine.

The J gene is TRBJ2-2, the V gene TRBV5-1; 9 nucleotides line up with TRBD1. The CDR3 has 15 amino acids. Germline lookup yields CDR1 SGHRS and CDR2 YFSETQ. The junction had 4 bases not matched to a gene; V was cut back by 0 bases and J by 7 bases. The CDR3 nucleotides read TGCGCCAGCAGCTTGGGAGGACAGGGGATCGGGGAGCTGTTTTTT. Protein: CASSLGGQGIGELFF.

The chain recombines TRBV20-1 with TRBJ2-1; 9 positions match TRBD2. V shed 6 bases and J 8 bases; nucleotides not matched to a gene: 14. The V gene's germline CDR1 is DFQATT and CDR2 SNEGSKA (reference sequence). CDR3 length: 15 residues. This chain's CDR3 is CSATSGTSFIHEQFF. CDR3 DNA: TGCAGTGCAACCTCCGGGACTAGCTTTATACATGAGCAGTTCTTC.

This clonotype was recorded at least ten times. This chain uses TRBV5-1 with TRBJ2-3, with 10 bases that match TRBD2. The CDR3 has 16 residues. Germline V gene data show CDR1 as SGHRS and CDR2 as YFSETQ. The V segment lost 7 bases and the J segment 2 bases; nucleotides outside the gene matches: 10. The CDR3 DNA reads TGCGCCAGCCGAGGGCTAGCGGGGGATGACACAGATACGCAGTATTTT. Its translation is CASRGLAGDDTDTQYF.

This clonotype has just a few counts. The chain joins TRBV24-1 to TRBJ2-3; 12 nucleotides agree with TRBD1. This CDR3 has 18 amino acids. Trimming at V came to 3 bases and at J to 3 bases, leaving 9 bases not matched to a gene. In germline, CDR1 is KGHDR, CDR2 SFDVKD. Here the CDR3 DNA reads TGTGCCACCAGTGATATACCAGGGACAGGGGGCGCGACAGATACGCAGTATTTT. Translation gives CATSDIPGTGGATDTQYF.

Notes on this clonotype: A clone one base away is much larger, so this may be a read error. The chain carries TRBV3-1 and TRBJ2-1; D is ambiguous. In germline, CDR1 is LGHDT, CDR2 YNNKEL (reference sequence). Trimming shortened V by 0 bases and J by 7 bases, and 10 bases separated the two germline ends. This CDR3 contains 14 residues. CDR3 sequence: CASSQDLWENEQFF. CDR3 nucleotides: TGTGCCAGCAGCCAAGATTTGTGGGAAAATGAGCAGTTCTTC.

This clonotype appeared a few times. J is TRBJ2-7 and V is TRBV4-2; maybe TRBD2 (5 bases). V was clipped by 4 bases and J by 5 bases, with 15 bases between them. There are 14 residues in the CDR3. Germline V gene data show CDR1 as LGHNA and CDR2 as YNFKEQ. The CDR3 region is CASSRGLSEDEQYF. In DNA form, the CDR3 reads TGTGCCAGCAGCCGAGGGTTGAGTGAGGACGAGCAGTACTTC.

This clonotype was detected only a few times. V is TRBV10-3 and J is TRBJ2-1, with 13 bases identical to TRBD2. Germline CDR1 and CDR2: ENHRY and SYGVKD. V shed 10 bases and J 4 bases; nucleotides not matched to a gene: 7. The CDR3 runs 15 residues. CDR3 coding DNA: TGTGCCAGCCGGACTAGCGGGGGCAGGTACAATGAGCAGTTCTTC. Its protein product is CASRTSGGRYNEQFF.

This chain joins TRBV19 and TRBJ2-7; D gene ambiguous. CDR1 LNHDA and CDR2 SQIVND come from the germline V gene (reference sequence). V lost 1 base and J lost 0, with 13 bases in between. There are 16 residues in the CDR3. The CDR3 here is CASSIGQLTSSYEQYF. The DNA for the CDR3 is TGTGCCAGTAGTATAGGTCAACTAACCTCCTCCTACGAGCAGTACTTC.

The chain couples TRBV4-3 to TRBJ2-7, with 10 bases fitting TRBD1. Germline CDR1 LGHNA, CDR2 YSLEER. Losses at the gene ends were 0 bases for V and 5 bases for J; bases not matched to a gene: 10. This CDR3 is built from 17 residues. CDR3 in amino acids: CASSQEGPTGGFNEQYF. The CDR3 DNA reads TGCGCCAGCAGCCAAGAGGGACCGACAGGGGGCTTCAACGAGCAGTACTTC.

This chain links TRBV12-3 or TRBV12-4 with TRBJ2-3, with 9 bases identical to TRBD2. The CDR3 totals 18 residues. The trim removed 1 base at V and 4 bases at J, leaving 12 bases unmatched. CDR3 sequence: CASSLGQLAGGPSDTQYF. The CDR3, as DNA: TGTGCCAGCAGTTTAGGTCAGCTGGCGGGGGGGCCGTCAGATACGCAGTATTTT.

The genes are TRBV28 and TRBJ2-7, with D unclear. The V gene lost 2 bases and the J gene lost 1 base, with 9 bases spanning the gap. The CDR3 is made up of 14 amino acids. Germline V gene sequence: CDR1 MDHEN, CDR2 SYDVKM. The CDR3 is CASSLRSTSYEQYF. CDR3 nucleotide sequence: TGTGCCAGCAGTTTACGCAGTACATCCTACGAGCAGTACTTC.

This clonotype was observed a handful of times. The chain has TRBV5-1 and TRBJ2-7; D possibly corresponds to TRBD1 (7 bases). Trimming shortened V by 4 bases and J by 2 bases, and 13 bases separated the two germline ends. The germline V gene encodes CDR1 SGHRS and CDR2 YFSETQ. There are 14 residues in the CDR3. The CDR3: CASSGGTEPYEQYF. In DNA form, the CDR3 reads TGCGCCAGCAGCGGCGGGACAGAGCCCTACGAGCAGTACTTC.

This clonotype came up many times. This chain uses TRBV5-1 with TRBJ1-1; a possible D gene is TRBD1 (5 bases). Germline-derived CDR1 and CDR2 are SGHRS and YFSETQ. The CDR3 covers 13 residues. V shed 4 bases and J shed 7 bases, with 14 bases lying between them. CDR3: CASSPDRQREAFF. For the CDR3, the DNA is TGCGCCAGCAGCCCAGACCGACAGCGTGAAGCTTTCTTT.

At least ten counts were recorded for this clonotype. The chain joins TRBV5-1 to TRBJ2-7; the D gene is possibly TRBD1 (5 bases). The germline V gene encodes CDR1 SGHRS and CDR2 YFSETQ. The CDR3 has 13 residues. V was clipped by 1 base and J by 6 bases, with 11 bases between them. CDR3 coding DNA: TGCGCCAGCAGCTTGATCCAGGGCGGCGAGCAGTACTTC. Translating gives CASSLIQGGEQYF.

This clonotype was observed many times. The DNA of the CDR3 is TGTGCCATCAGTGAAAACACCCGCTACGAGCAGTACTTC. The encoded protein is CAISENTRYEQYF. The chain is built from TRBV10-3 and TRBJ2-7; no firm D call. CDR3 length equals 13 residues. The germline V and J ends were trimmed by 3 bases and 3 bases, with 9 bases remaining between them. In germline, CDR1 is ENHRY, CDR2 SYGVKD.

This clonotype was detected only a few times. The chain joins TRBV24-1 to TRBJ2-4, with D possibly called TRBD1 or TRBD2 (5 bases each). Trimming cost V 4 bases and J 6 bases, with 18 bases left between them. This CDR3 is built from 16 residues. The germline V gene has CDR1 KGHDR and CDR2 SFDVKD. CDR3 sequence reads: CATSDSPGGPSNIQYF. CDR3 coding DNA: TGTGCCACCAGTGACTCGCCTGGGGGACCCTCAAACATTCAGTACTTC.

The chain has TRBV5-5 and TRBJ1-2; 10 nucleotides align to TRBD1. This CDR3 is built from 15 residues. The ends lost 2 bases at V and 4 bases at J; junction bases unmatched: 5. CDR1 is SGHKS, CDR2 YYEKEE, per germline (reference sequence). The CDR3 loop is CASSFTGTGVYGYTF. Written as DNA, the CDR3 is TGTGCCAGCAGCTTCACCGGGACAGGGGTCTATGGCTACACCTTC. Complete variable domain (other parts from reference TRBV5-5 and TRBJ1-2): DAGVTQSPTHLIKTRGQQVTLRCSPISGHKSVSWYQQVLGQGPQFIFQYYEKEERGRGNFPDRFSARQFPNYSSELNVNALLLGDSALYLCASSFTGTGVYGYTFGSGTRLTVV.

This clonotype was detected a few times. This sequence joins TRBV5-1 and TRBJ2-5; 9 bases match TRBD1. Germline CDR1 and CDR2: SGHRS and YFSETQ. This CDR3 has 15 residues. J lost 1 base, V lost 3 bases, and 4 bases had no gene match. CDR3 protein: CASSSGTGFQETQYF. In DNA form, the CDR3 reads TGCGCCAGCAGCTCCGGGACAGGGTTCCAAGAGACCCAGTACTTC.

This clonotype came up a few times. This chain joins TRBV9 and TRBJ2-2; the match to TRBD1 covers 9 bases. Germline assignment: CDR1 SGDLS and CDR2 YYNGEE. The junction had 3 bases not matched to a gene; V was cut back by 0 bases and J by 6 bases. This CDR3 is built from 15 residues. The CDR3: CASSVDYRGPGELFF. Written as DNA, the CDR3 is TGTGCCAGCAGCGTAGACTACAGGGGGCCCGGGGAGCTGTTTTTT.

This clonotype was seen many times. The chain recombines TRBV6-5 with TRBJ2-1, with D maybe TRBD2 (5 bases). Germline CDR1 reads MNHEY; CDR2 reads SVGAGI. The CDR3 is made up of 15 amino acids. Trimming removed 0 bases at V and 5 bases at J, with 11 bases between. The DNA of the CDR3 is TGTGCCAGCAGTTACTCTCGGGATGCTAACAATGAGCAGTTCTTC. Protein sequence: CASSYSRDANNEQFF.

The chain employs TRBV9 and TRBJ2-7; D is undetermined. The CDR3 runs 14 residues. Between the trimmed V and J ends, which lost 0 bases and 2 bases, there was a span of 9 bases. Germline V gene lookup returns CDR1 SGDLS and CDR2 YYNGEE. Here the CDR3 DNA reads TGTGCCAGCAGCGTAGAGCTCAGCGCCTACGAGCAGTACTTC. It specifies CASSVELSAYEQYF.

The gene calls are TRBV24-1 and TRBJ2-2; D gene ambiguous. The CDR3 is 15 amino acids. V lost 3 bases, J lost 2 bases, and 9 bases lay in between. CDR1 is KGHDR, CDR2 SFDVKD, per germline. Written as DNA, the CDR3 is TGTGCCACCAGTGATGCCAGCAGAAACACCGGGGAGCTGTTTTTT. Protein: CATSDASRNTGELFF.

In its sample, this clonotype was seen many times. The rearrangement links TRBV10-3 to TRBJ1-2; no clear D. CDR1 ENHRY and CDR2 SYGVKD come from the germline V gene. This CDR3 spans 14 amino acids. V shed 1 base and J shed 3 bases, with 9 bases lying between them. The CDR3 nucleotides are TGTGCCATCAGTGAGTTTAAAGAATACTATGGCTACACCTTC. This encodes CAISEFKEYYGYTF.

Concerning this clonotype itself: Just one base apart from a much larger clone, this may be a read error. The chain links TRBV12-3 or TRBV12-4 to TRBJ2-1; D not certain. The CDR3 runs to 11 residues. Trimming stripped 8 bases from V and 14 bases from J, with 16 bases between. CDR3 nucleotides: TGTGCCAGCGGGTCAGAGCATGGGGAGTTCTTC. Amino acids: CASGSEHGEFF.

This CDR3 is CASSAFREGREQYF. The CDR3 bases are TGTGCCAGTAGCGCCTTCCGGGAGGGCCGCGAGCAGTACTTC. The chain couples TRBV19 to TRBJ2-7; 8 bases are a match to TRBD2. After removal of 6 bases from V and 6 bases from J, the junction contained 10 bases not matched to a gene. CDR3 length equals 14 residues. The germline V gene has CDR1 LNHDA and CDR2 SQIVND (reference sequence).

The chain carries TRBV5-5 and TRBJ1-4; possibly TRBD1 for D (6 bases). Per the germline V gene, CDR1 is SGHKS and CDR2 is YYEKEE (reference sequence). This CDR3 has 16 amino acids. V was pared by 0 bases and J by 3 bases, with 12 bases between. DNA for the CDR3: TGTGCCAGCAGCTTGGTACGGGGGACACCTAATGAAAAACTGTTTTTT. It translates to CASSLVRGTPNEKLFF.

The gene calls are TRBV9 and TRBJ2-1; 10 bases agree with TRBD2. Germline CDR1 is SGDLS and CDR2 is YYNGEE. V was pared by 0 bases and J by 8 bases, with 5 bases of the junction left unmatched. The CDR3 sequence is 15 residues long. The CDR3 nucleotides read TGTGCCAGCAGCGTAGGCAGCGGGAGGGCGCATGAGCAGTTCTTC. Its protein is CASSVGSGRAHEQFF.

This clonotype was observed a handful of times. The rearrangement uses TRBV4-3 and TRBJ1-6; D gene ambiguous. The CDR3 is 13 residues long. The V end was cut by 5 bases, the J end by 10 bases, with 12 bases between. Germline CDR1 reads LGHNA; CDR2 reads YSLEER. CDR3 DNA sequence: TGCGCCAGCAGCGCTGGCAGGAGCTCACCCCTCCACTTT. It codes for CASSAGRSSPLHF.

The chain joins TRBV10-3 to TRBJ2-5; 7 bases match TRBD2. Trimming removed 5 bases from V and 5 bases from J; junction bases left unmatched: 8. The CDR3 runs 14 residues. Germline V gene lookup returns CDR1 ENHRY and CDR2 SYGVKD. The CDR3 DNA sequence: TGTGCCATCAGTAACCAAAACGGGGGGGAGACCCAGTACTTC. Residues: CAISNQNGGETQYF.

V is TRBV6-1 and J is TRBJ2-1; D unresolved. Germline-derived CDR1 and CDR2 are MNHNS and SASEGT. Trimming removed 7 bases from V and 0 bases from J, with 13 bases in between. The CDR3 is 15 residues long. CDR3 coding DNA: TGTGCCAGCAAGATAGGCCGGAGCTCCTACAATGAGCAGTTCTTC. Its protein product is CASKIGRSSYNEQFF.